This is a list of T cell receptor beta chains from one sample in a study of blood T cell repertoires in COVID-19. This table comes from immunoSEQ multiplex PCR, and its TCRdb copy is limited to in-frame clones, with some not included. The sample carries 150,000 or so clones, around nine tenths recorded once. The sequenced sample was peripheral blood. The receptors were sampled from a human donor in a cohort sampled during active COVID-19. The CDR3 runs from the conserved cysteine through the conserved F or W. A D gene is named only where the DNA matches it firmly. For some rows the clone size is stated as once, few or many, or as a class when expanded; others skip it.

clone_size,v_call,j_call,d_call,cdr3_nt,cdr3_aa
NA,TRBV5-4,TRBJ1-1,NA,TGTGCCAGCAGCTTGAGGGGGGGCACTGAAGCTTTCTTT,CASSLRGGTEAFF
NA,TRBV1,TRBJ1-1,NA,TGCACCAGCCGGACAGGGACCCCAGTAGGGACTGAAGCTTTCTTT,CTSRTGTPVGTEAFF
NA,TRBV7-2,TRBJ2-7,NA,TGTGCCAGCAGCTATCGGCGGGGACCCTACGAGCAGTACTTC,CASSYRRGPYEQYF
once,TRBV7-8,TRBJ1-1,NA,TGTGCCAGCAGCTCTCTGACTGGGGGCAACACTGAAGCTTTCTTT,CASSSLTGGNTEAFF
NA,TRBV6-6,TRBJ1-6,NA,TGTGCCAGCAGTTGGGAGAATTCACCCCTCCACTTT,CASSWENSPLHF
once,TRBV27,TRBJ2-2,TRBD2,TGTGCCAGCAGTCTTAGGACTAGCGGGATCGGGGAGCTGTTTTTT,CASSLRTSGIGELFF
NA,TRBV28,TRBJ1-2,TRBD1,TGTGCCAGCAGGATGGACAGGACCGGTGGCTACACCTTC,CASRMDRTGGYTF
NA,TRBV5-1,TRBJ2-1,TRBD2,TGCGCCAGCAGCTTCGAACTAGCGGGGGGCTACAATGAGCAGTTCTTC,CASSFELAGGYNEQFF
NA,TRBV27,TRBJ2-7,TRBD2,TGTGCCAGCAGATCCCAAGCGGGAGGGCTATACGAGCAGTACTTC,CASRSQAGGLYEQYF
NA,TRBV24-1,TRBJ2-7,TRBD1,TGTGCCACCAGTGATTCGGACAGGTCCTACGAGCAGTACTTC,CATSDSDRSYEQYF
NA,TRBV15,TRBJ1-5,NA,TGTGCCACCAGCAGAGCTGACAGGAATCAGCCCCAGCATTTT,CATSRADRNQPQHF